This TCR beta chain was obtained from a study of cytomegalovirus exposure and HLA in healthy donors. Study-wide results and caveats: Per a prior analysis, the majority of TCR beta V segments were productive roughly 87% or roughly 30% of the time.

Of note for this clone: Its antigen is still unknown.

Primers for the PCR totalled 60 Vbeta and 13 Jbeta. The repertoire was sequenced with immunoSEQ multiplex PCR; TCRdb's copy has only in-frame clones and lacks some. The sample holds 140,000 or so clones; around 80% are singletons and the top ten take over 2.5%. Specimen: PBMCs. The origin of this receptor is a female donor in good health and CMV-seronegative.

The CDR3 sequence is CASSWAMDTEAFF. The CDR3 DNA sequence: TGCGCCAGCAGCTGGGCGATGGACACTGAAGCTTTCTTT. This chain connects TRBV5-1 to TRBJ1-1; D is unresolved. The CDR3 runs 13 residues. Trimming removed 3 bases from V and 3 bases from J, with 9 bases in between. The V gene's germline CDR1 is SGHRS and CDR2 YFSETQ. Supplemented by reference TRBV5-1 and TRBJ1-1, the full variable domain reads KAGVTQTPRYLIKTRGQQVTLSCSPISGHRSVSWYQQTPGQGLQFLFEYFSETQRNKGNFPGRFSGRQFSNSRSEMNVSTLELGDSALYLCASSWAMDTEAFFGQGTRLTVV.